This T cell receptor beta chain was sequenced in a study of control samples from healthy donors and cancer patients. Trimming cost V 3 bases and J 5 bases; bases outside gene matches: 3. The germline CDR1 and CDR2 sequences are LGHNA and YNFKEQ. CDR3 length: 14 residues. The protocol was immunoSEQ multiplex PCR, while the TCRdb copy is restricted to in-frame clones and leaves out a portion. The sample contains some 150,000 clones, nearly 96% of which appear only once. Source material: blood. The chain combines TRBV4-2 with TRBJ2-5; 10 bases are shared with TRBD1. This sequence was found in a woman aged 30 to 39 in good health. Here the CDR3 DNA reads TGTGCCAGCAGCCAGGACAGGGGGATTGAGACCCAGTACTTC. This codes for CASSQDRGIETQYF.